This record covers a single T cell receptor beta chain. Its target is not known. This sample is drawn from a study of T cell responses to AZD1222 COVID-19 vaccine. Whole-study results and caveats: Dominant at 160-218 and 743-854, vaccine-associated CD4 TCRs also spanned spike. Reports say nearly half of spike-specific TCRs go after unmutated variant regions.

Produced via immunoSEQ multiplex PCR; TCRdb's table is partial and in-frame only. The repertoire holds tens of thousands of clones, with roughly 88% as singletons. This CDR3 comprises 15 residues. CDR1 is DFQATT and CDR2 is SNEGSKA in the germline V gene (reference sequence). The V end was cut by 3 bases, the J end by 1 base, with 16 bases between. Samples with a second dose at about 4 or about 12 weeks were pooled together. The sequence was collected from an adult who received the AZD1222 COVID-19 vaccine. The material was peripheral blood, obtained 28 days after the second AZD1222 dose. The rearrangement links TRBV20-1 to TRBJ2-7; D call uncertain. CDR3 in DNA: TGCAGTGCTAGTAGGCCCTCTCCCCGTTCCTACGAGCAGTACTTC. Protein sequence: CSASRPSPRSYEQYF.